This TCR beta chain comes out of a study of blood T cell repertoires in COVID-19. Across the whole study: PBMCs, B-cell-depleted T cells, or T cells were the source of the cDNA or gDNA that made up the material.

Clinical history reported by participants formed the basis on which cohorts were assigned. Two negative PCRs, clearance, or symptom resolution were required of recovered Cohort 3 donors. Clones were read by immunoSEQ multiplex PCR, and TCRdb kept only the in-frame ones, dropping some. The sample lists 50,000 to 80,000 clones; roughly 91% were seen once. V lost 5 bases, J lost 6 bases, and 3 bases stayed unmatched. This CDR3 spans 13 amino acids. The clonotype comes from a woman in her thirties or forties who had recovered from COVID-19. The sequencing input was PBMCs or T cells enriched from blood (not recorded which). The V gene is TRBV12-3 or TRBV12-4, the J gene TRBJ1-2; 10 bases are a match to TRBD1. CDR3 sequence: CASSQTGGDGYTF. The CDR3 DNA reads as TGTGCCAGCAGTCAGACAGGGGGCGATGGCTACACCTTC.